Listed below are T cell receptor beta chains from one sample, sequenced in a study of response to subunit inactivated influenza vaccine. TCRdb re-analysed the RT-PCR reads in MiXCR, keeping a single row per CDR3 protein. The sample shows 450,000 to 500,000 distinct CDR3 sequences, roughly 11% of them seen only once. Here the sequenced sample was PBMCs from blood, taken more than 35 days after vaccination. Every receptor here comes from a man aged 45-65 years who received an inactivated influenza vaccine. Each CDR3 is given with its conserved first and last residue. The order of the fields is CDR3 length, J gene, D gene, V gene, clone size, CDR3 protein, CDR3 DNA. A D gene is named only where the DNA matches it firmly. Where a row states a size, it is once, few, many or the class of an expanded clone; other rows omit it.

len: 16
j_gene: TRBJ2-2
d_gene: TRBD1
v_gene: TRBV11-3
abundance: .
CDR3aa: CASSPTGGSNTGELFF
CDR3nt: TGTGCCAGCAGCCCTACAGGGGGCTCGAACACCGGGGAGCTGTTTTTT

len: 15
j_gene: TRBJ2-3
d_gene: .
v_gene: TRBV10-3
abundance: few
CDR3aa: CAIKRDNLGTDTQYF
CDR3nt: TGTGCCATCAAACGGGACAACCTTGGCACAGATACGCAGTATTTT

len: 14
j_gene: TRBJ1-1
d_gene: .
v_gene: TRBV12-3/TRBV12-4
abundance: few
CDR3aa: CASTQPGKGTEAFF
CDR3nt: TGTGCCAGCACCCAGCCGGGGAAAGGCACTGAAGCTTTCTTT

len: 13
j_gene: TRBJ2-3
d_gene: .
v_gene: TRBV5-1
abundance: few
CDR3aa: CASRISSTDTQYF
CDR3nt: TGCGCCAGCAGGATTTCTAGCACAGATACGCAGTATTTT

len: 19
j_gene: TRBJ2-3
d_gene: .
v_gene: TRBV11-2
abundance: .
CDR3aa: CASSPWVLVPATSTDTQYF
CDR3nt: TGTGCCAGCAGCCCCTGGGTCCTCGTCCCGGCTACTAGCACAGATACGCAGTATTTT

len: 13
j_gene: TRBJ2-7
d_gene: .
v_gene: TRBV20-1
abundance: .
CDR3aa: CSAIQGSRVEQYF
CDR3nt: TGCAGTGCCATTCAGGGGTCCCGGGTCGAGCAGTACTTC

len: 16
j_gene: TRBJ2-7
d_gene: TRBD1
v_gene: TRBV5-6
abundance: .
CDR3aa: CASSFSLSTGPLRQYF
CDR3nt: TGTGCCAGCAGCTTCTCCCTCTCGACAGGGCCTCTAAGGCAGTACTTC

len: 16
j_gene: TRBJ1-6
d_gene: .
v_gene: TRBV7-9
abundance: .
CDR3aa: CASSTLRGPRGSPLHF
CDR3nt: TGTGCCAGCAGCACCCTCCGGGGACCCCGGGGATCACCCCTCCACTTT

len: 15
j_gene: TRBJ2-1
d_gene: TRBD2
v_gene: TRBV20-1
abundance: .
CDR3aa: CSARDVSSGKGEQFF
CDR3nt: TGCAGTGCTAGAGATGTTTCTAGCGGGAAGGGGGAGCAGTTCTTC

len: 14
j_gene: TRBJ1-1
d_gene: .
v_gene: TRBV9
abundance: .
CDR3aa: CASSVEGENTEAFF
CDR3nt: TGTGCCAGCAGCGTAGAAGGGGAGAACACTGAAGCTTTCTTT

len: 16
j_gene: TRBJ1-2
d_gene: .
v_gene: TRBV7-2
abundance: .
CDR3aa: CASSSAMPGHNYGYTF
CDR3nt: TGTGCCAGCAGCTCCGCAATGCCGGGACATAACTATGGCTACACCTTC

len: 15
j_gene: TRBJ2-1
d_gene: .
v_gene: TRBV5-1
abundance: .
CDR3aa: CASSFDGDSYNEQFF
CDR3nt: TGCGCCAGCAGCTTTGACGGGGACTCCTACAATGAGCAGTTCTTC

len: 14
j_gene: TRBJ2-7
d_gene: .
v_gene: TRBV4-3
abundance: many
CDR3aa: CASSQDYYVYEQYF
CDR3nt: TGCGCCAGCAGCCAAGATTACTACGTCTACGAGCAGTACTTC

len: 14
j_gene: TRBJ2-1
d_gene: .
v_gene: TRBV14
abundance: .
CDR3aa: CASSPSWAALGQFF
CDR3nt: TGTGCCAGCAGCCCATCCTGGGCCGCCTTGGGGCAGTTCTTC

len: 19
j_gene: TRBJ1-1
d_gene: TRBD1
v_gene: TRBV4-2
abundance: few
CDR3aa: CASSQVGGGGWGANTEAFF
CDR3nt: TGTGCCAGCAGCCAAGTCGGAGGAGGGGGCTGGGGAGCGAACACTGAAGCTTTCTTT

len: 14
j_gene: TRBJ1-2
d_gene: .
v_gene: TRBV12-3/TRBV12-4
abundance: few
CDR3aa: CASRAGDANYGYTF
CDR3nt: TGTGCCAGCAGGGCGGGGGACGCTAACTATGGCTACACCTTC

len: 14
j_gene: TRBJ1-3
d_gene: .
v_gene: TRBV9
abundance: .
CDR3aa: CASSVQGGMNTIYF
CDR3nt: TGTGCCAGCAGCGTACAGGGCGGTATGAACACCATATATTTT

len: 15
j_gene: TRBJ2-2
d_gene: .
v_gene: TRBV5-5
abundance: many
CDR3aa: CASSLAPANTGELFF
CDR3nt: TGTGCCAGCAGCTTGGCCCCAGCGAACACCGGGGAGCTGTTTTTT

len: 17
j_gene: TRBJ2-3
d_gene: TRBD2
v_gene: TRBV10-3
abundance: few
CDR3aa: CAISDPLAGGSTDTQYF
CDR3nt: TGTGCCATCAGTGACCCGCTAGCGGGGGGCTCCACAGATACGCAGTATTTT

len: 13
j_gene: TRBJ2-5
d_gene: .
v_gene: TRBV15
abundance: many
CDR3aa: CATSPWEGETQYF
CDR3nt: TGTGCCACCAGCCCCTGGGAAGGGGAGACCCAGTACTTC

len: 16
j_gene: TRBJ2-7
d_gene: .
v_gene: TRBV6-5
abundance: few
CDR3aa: CASSSRPAGIIYEQYF
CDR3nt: TGTGCCAGCAGTTCCCGCCCGGCAGGGATAATCTACGAGCAGTACTTC

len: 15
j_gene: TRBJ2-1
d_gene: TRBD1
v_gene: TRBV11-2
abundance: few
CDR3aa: CASKHRDRENNEQFF
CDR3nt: TGTGCCAGCAAGCACCGGGACAGGGAAAACAATGAGCAGTTCTTC

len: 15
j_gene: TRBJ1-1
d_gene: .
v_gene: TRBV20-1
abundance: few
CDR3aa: CSAPEMGGFSTEAFF
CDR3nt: TGCAGTGCTCCAGAAATGGGGGGATTTTCCACTGAAGCTTTCTTT

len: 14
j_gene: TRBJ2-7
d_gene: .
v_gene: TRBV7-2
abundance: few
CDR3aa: CASSLWAERYEQYF
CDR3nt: TGTGCCAGCAGCTTATGGGCAGAACGATACGAGCAGTACTTC

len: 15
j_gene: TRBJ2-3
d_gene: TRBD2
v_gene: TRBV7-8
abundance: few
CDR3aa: CASSLTSGPADTQYF
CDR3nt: TGTGCCAGCAGCCTAACTAGCGGGCCGGCAGATACGCAGTATTTT

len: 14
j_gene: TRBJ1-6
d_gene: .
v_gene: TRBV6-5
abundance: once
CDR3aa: CASSYSGSNSPLHF
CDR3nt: TGTGCCAGCAGTTACTCGGGCAGTAATTCACCCCTCCACTTT

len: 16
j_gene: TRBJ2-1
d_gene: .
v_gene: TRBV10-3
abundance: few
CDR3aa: CAISELWTGAYNEQFF
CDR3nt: TGTGCCATCAGTGAACTCTGGACGGGAGCCTACAATGAGCAGTTCTTC

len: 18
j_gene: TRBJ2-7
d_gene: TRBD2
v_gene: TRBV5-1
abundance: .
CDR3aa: CASSLSPSIAGARYEQYF
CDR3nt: TGCGCCAGCAGCTTGAGCCCATCCATAGCGGGAGCGCGCTACGAGCAGTACTTC

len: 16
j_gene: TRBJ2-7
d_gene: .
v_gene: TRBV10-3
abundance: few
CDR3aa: CAISESGTPKPYEQYF
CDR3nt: TGTGCCATCAGTGAATCGGGGACCCCTAAGCCCTACGAGCAGTACTTC

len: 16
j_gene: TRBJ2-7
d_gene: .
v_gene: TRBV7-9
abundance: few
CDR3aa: CASSFAGYPGVYEQYF
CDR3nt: TGTGCCAGCAGCTTTGCGGGCTACCCCGGGGTCTACGAGCAGTACTTC

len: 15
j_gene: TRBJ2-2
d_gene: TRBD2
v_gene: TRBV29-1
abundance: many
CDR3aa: CSVDGGGGNTGELFF
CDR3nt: TGCAGCGTTGATGGTGGGGGGGGGAACACCGGGGAGCTGTTTTTT

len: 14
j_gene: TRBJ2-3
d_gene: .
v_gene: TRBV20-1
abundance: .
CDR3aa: CSARPLSGSDTQYF
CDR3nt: TGCAGTGCCAGACCACTTTCGGGATCAGATACGCAGTATTTT

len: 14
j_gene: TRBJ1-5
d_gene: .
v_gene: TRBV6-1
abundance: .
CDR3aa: CASSESGGNQPQHF
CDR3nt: TGTGCCAGCAGTGAATCTGGGGGAAATCAGCCCCAGCATTTT

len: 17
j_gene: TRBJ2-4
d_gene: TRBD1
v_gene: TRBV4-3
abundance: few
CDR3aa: CASSQDSGTGYRNIQYF
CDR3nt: TGCGCCAGCAGCCAAGATTCCGGGACAGGGTATAGAAACATTCAGTACTTC

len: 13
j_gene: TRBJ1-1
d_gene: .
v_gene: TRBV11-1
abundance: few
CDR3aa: CASSLAPSTEAFF
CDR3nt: TGTGCCAGCAGCTTAGCGCCGTCGACTGAAGCTTTCTTT

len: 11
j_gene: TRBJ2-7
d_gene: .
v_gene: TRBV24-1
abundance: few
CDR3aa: CATSDLTKQYF
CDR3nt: TGTGCCACCAGTGATTTAACGAAGCAGTACTTC

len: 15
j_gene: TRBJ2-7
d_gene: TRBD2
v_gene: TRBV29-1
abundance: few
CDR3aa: CSVEERLAGGYEQYF
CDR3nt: TGCAGCGTTGAAGAGCGACTAGCGGGCGGGTACGAGCAGTACTTC

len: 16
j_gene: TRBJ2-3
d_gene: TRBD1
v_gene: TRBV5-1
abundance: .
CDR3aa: CASRKNQGASQDTQYF
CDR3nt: TGCGCCAGCAGGAAGAATCAGGGGGCGAGTCAAGATACGCAGTATTTT

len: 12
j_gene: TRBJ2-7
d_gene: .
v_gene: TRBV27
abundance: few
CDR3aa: CASLVWFHEQYF
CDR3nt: TGTGCCAGCCTCGTGTGGTTCCACGAGCAGTACTTC

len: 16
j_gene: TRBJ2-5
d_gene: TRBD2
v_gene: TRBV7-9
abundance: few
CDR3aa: CASSLGFSRGGETQYF
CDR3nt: TGTGCCAGCAGCTTAGGGTTCTCGAGGGGAGGGGAGACCCAGTACTTC

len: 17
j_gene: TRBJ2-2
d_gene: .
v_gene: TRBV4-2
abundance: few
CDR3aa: CASSQDRGDYRTGELFF
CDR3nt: TGTGCCAGCAGCCAAGATAGGGGAGACTACCGAACCGGGGAGCTGTTTTTT

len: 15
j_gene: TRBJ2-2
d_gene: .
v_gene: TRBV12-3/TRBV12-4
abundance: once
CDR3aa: CASSLTGKNAGELFF
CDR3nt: TGTGCCAGCAGTTTAACCGGGAAGAATGCCGGGGAGCTGTTTTTT